The source of this TCR beta chain is a study of T-cell reconstitution after alpha-beta-depleted transplantation in children. Points from the study as a whole: Several hundred expanded graft clones reportedly gave rise to the alpha-beta T cells present about two months after transplant. For some patients, TCRbeta diversity was high at day 60 because of recipient T cells and thymic progenitors that survived. Newly made T cells mostly supplied T-cell counts and diversity one year after transplant.

On this clonotype: Its antigen remains unidentified.

A TCRbeta library incorporating unique molecular identifiers was prepared. TCRdb recomputed calls from the PCR reads with MiXCR, one row per CDR3 protein. The data hold roughly 490,000 distinct CDR3 sequences, with over 9.5% observed a single time. Trimming shortened V by 8 bases and J by 8 bases, and 16 bases separated the two germline ends. The CDR3 length is 13 residues. Germline CDR1 MNHNY, CDR2 SVGAGI (reference sequence). The TCR originated in a female patient younger than 10 who had a stem cell transplant for aplastic anemia, so the T cells may come from the graft donor. Sequences were derived from PBMCs, mostly from graft donor cells, sampled 180 days after TCRalphabeta/CD19-depleted stem cell transplant. This sequence joins TRBV6-6 and TRBJ2-1, with a possible D match to TRBD2 (6 bases). In DNA form, the CDR3 reads TGTGCCAGCGGGACTTATAGTCGGTATGAGCAGTTCTTC. Protein product: CASGTYSRYEQFF.